This T cell receptor (beta chain) is from a study of graft-versus-host responses after intestinal transplantation. Per germline, CDR1 SGHTA and CDR2 FQGNSA. Trimming removed 3 bases from V and 5 bases from J; junction bases left unmatched: 12. The CDR3 contains 17 residues. Remarks on this clone: What it binds is unknown.

Sequencing was performed with immunoSEQ multiplex PCR; in TCRdb, only in-frame clones are kept and a portion is missing. The sample lists 65,000 to 90,000 clones; just under 95% were seen once. J is TRBJ2-3 and V is TRBV7-2; 9 bases match TRBD2. The input for sequencing was unstimulated CD8+ T cells sorted from spleen or lymph node cells, taken before transplant. The source of this sequence is a human donor who was the organ donor for an intestinal transplant. Written as DNA, the CDR3 is TGTGCCAGCAGCTTGGGTGTGGTGCGGGGGGGAATAGATACGCAGTATTTT. Translating it yields CASSLGVVRGGIDTQYF.